This T cell receptor beta chain was captured by sequencing in a study of cytomegalovirus exposure and HLA in healthy donors. TCRdb's table, derived via immunoSEQ multiplex PCR, lists solely in-frame clones and lacks some. The sample lists 210,000 or so clones; around 88% were seen once. Broader study findings: The tendency of first-cohort TCR clusters to co-occur in the 120 validation repertoires was identified by a subsequent analysis.

Only one count was recorded for this clone. What it binds is unknown. This TCR was sampled from a woman between 18 and 29 years old in good health and CMV-seronegative. Input material: PBMCs.

This chain's CDR3 is CASSPLAATDTQYF. The CDR3 DNA is TGTGCCAGCTCGCCGCTAGCAGCCACAGATACGCAGTATTTT. The chain uses TRBV18 and TRBJ2-3; tentative D call: TRBD2 (5 bases). V lost 6 bases, J lost 2 bases, and 12 bases lay in between. The CDR3 sequence is 14 residues long. In germline, CDR1 is KGHSH, CDR2 LQKENI.